This T cell receptor beta chain was recovered during a study of blood T cell repertoires in COVID-19. Clones were read by immunoSEQ multiplex PCR, and TCRdb kept only the in-frame ones, dropping some. This sample has a few hundred thousand clones, with about 73% found just once. V lost 3 bases to trimming and J lost 3 bases, with 12 bases between them. The germline gives CDR1 MDHEN, CDR2 SYDVKM. The CDR3 contains 14 residues. Sequenced input: peripheral blood. The sequence came from a woman of 80 years or more with acute or convalescent COVID-19. The rearrangement links TRBV28 to TRBJ2-7, with D hard to call. The CDR3 region has the DNA TGTGCCAGCAGTTTCGTGCAGGCTGTCTACGAGCAGTACTTC. It translates to CASSFVQAVYEQYF. The full variable domain, with the rest looked up from reference TRBV28 and TRBJ2-7, is DVKVTQSSRYLVKRTGEKVFLECVQDMDHENMFWYRQDPGLGLRLIYFSYDVKMKEKGDIPEGYSVSREKKERFSLILESASTNQTSMYLCASSFVQAVYEQYFGPGTRLTVT.